This passage covers 15 T cell receptor beta chains from one sample sequenced in a study of blood T cell repertoires in COVID-19. Sequenced by immunoSEQ multiplex PCR; TCRdb stores in-frame clones only, minus some. Altogether approximately 100,000 clones are present, 81% being singletons, with the ten largest covering less than 11%. Sequencing used peripheral blood. Every receptor here comes from a human donor in a cohort sampled during active COVID-19.

In this sample, this clone turned up once. One junction end does not reproduce the germline sequence, and a read error may be involved. The V call is TRBV9, the J call TRBJ2-3; D not certain. Germline V CDR1 and CDR2: SGDLS, YYNGEE. This CDR3 comprises 16 residues. The CDR3 spells CASGVGFEARTDTQYF. In DNA, the CDR3 is TGTGCCAGCGGCGTAGGGTTTGAGGCGCGCACAGATACGCAGTATTTT.

The rearrangement links TRBV25-1 to TRBJ1-1; D gene uncertain. The germline CDR1 and CDR2 sequences are MGHDK and SYGVNS. The CDR3 spans 12 residues. Between the trimmed V and J ends, which lost 1 base and 5 bases, there was a span of 5 bases. The CDR3 spells CASSESVTEAFF. CDR3 nucleotide sequence: TGTGCCAGCAGTGAATCGGTGACTGAAGCTTTCTTT.

J is TRBJ2-7 and V is TRBV4-1; D perhaps matches TRBD1 (5 bases). Germline assignment: CDR1 MGHRA and CDR2 YSYEKL. The CDR3 is 16 amino acids. Trimming shortened V by 1 base and J by 4 bases, and 17 bases separated the two germline ends. The CDR3: CASSQVRGVKSYEQYF. The DNA of the CDR3 is TGCGCCAGCAGCCAAGTAAGGGGCGTAAAGTCTTACGAGCAGTACTTC.

Only a few counts were recorded for this clone. This rearrangement joins TRBV7-7 to TRBJ1-1; D unclear. Germline V lookup: CDR1 SSHAT, CDR2 FNYEAQ (reference sequence). The CDR3 consists of 13 residues. With 4 bases removed from V and 0 bases from J, the gap between germline ends came to 6 bases. CDR3 sequence (DNA): TGTGCCAGCAGCTCCAGGATGAACACTGAAGCTTTCTTT. Protein sequence: CASSSRMNTEAFF.

This sequence joins TRBV7-2 and TRBJ2-3, with 10 bases identical to TRBD2. This CDR3 has 16 amino acids. With V trimmed by 5 bases and J by 2 bases, 7 bases remained unmatched. Germline CDR1 is SGHTA and CDR2 is FQGNSA. The CDR3 reads CASSASGGALTDTQYF. The CDR3 nucleotides are TGTGCCAGCAGCGCCAGCGGGGGGGCCCTCACAGATACGCAGTATTTT.

J is TRBJ1-6 and V is TRBV4-3, with 8 bases aligning to TRBD1. CDR3 length: 16 residues. J lost 5 bases, V lost 4 bases, and 7 bases had no gene match. CDR1 is LGHNA, CDR2 YSLEER, per germline. The DNA of the CDR3 is TGCGCCAGCAGCCCGGGACAGGCGTATGATAATTCACCCCTCCACTTT. It specifies CASSPGQAYDNSPLHF.

This chain links TRBV28 with TRBJ1-5; perhaps TRBD1 as D (5 bases). The CDR3 runs 16 residues. V lost 4 bases to trimming and J lost 1 base, with 14 bases between them. Germline CDR1 reads MDHEN; CDR2 reads SYDVKM. The CDR3 is CASSSRTRRSNQPQHF. In DNA form, the CDR3 reads TGTGCCAGCAGTTCCCGGACACGTCGGAGCAATCAGCCCCAGCATTTT.

In this sample, this clone turned up a few times. The CDR3 sequence is CASSEGLAGARAGELFF. Written as DNA, the CDR3 is TGTGCCAGCAGTGAGGGACTAGCGGGAGCTAGGGCCGGGGAGCTGTTTTTT. The chain links TRBV2 to TRBJ2-2, with 14 bases aligning to TRBD2. Trimming at V came to 3 bases and at J to 6 bases, leaving 6 bases not matched to a gene. CDR1 and CDR2 from the germline V gene are SNHLY and FYNNEI. The CDR3 covers 17 residues.

For the CDR3, the DNA is TGCAGCGTTGTTCAGGGGGCCCGCACAGATACGCAGTATTTT. Its protein product is CSVVQGARTDTQYF. The rearrangement links TRBV29-1 to TRBJ2-3; 8 bases align to TRBD1. CDR3 size: 14 residues. With 4 bases clipped from V and 1 base from J, the junction kept 4 bases outside the gene matches. Germline CDR1 is SQVTM and CDR2 is ANQGSEA.

The chain recombines TRBV27 with TRBJ2-1; D remains ambiguous. Looked up from germline, CDR1 is MNHEY and CDR2 is SMNVEV (reference sequence). Between the trimmed V and J ends, which lost 0 bases and 0 bases, there was a span of 6 bases. The CDR3 totals 15 residues. In DNA, the CDR3 is TGTGCCAGCAGTTTATCCTGGAGCTCCTACAATGAGCAGTTCTTC. Encoded protein: CASSLSWSSYNEQFF.

The chain combines TRBV27 with TRBJ1-5; 9 bases are shared with TRBD1. This CDR3 is 16 amino acids long. Trimming at V came to 5 bases and at J to 5 bases, leaving 10 bases not matched to a gene. CDR1 and CDR2 (germline): MNHEY, SMNVEV (reference sequence). The chain's CDR3 is CASSHLGQGRYQPQHF. DNA of the CDR3: TGTGCCAGCAGTCATCTTGGACAGGGGCGCTATCAGCCCCAGCATTTT.

V usage is TRBV6-2 or TRBV6-3 and J usage is TRBJ2-7; D is possibly TRBD2 (5 bases). V gave up 0 bases and J gave up 4 bases, with 19 bases separating them. In germline, CDR1 is MNHEY, CDR2 SVGEGT. This CDR3 is 17 amino acids long. The CDR3 region is CASSYSTTSEVRYEQYF. The CDR3 nucleotides read TGTGCCAGCAGTTACTCGACTACGTCAGAGGTCCGTTACGAGCAGTACTTC.

V usage is TRBV4-1 and J usage is TRBJ2-7; 10 nucleotides line up with TRBD1. CDR3 length equals 16 residues. CDR1 is MGHRA and CDR2 is YSYEKL in the germline V gene. After removal of 1 base from V and 2 bases from J, the junction contained 5 bases not matched to a gene. CDR3 region: CASSQAHGQGAYEQYF. The CDR3, as DNA: TGCGCCAGCAGCCAAGCCCACGGACAGGGGGCCTACGAGCAGTACTTC.

This chain uses TRBV29-1 with TRBJ2-7; the match to TRBD1 covers 7 bases. This CDR3 has 16 amino acids. Germline CDR1 reads SQVTM; CDR2 reads ANQGSEA. V trimming: 1 base; J trimming: 4 bases; junction bases outside the gene matches: 13. The CDR3 bases are TGCAGCGTTGAAGCTCTAAGACAGGGACCGGATTACGAGCAGTACTTC. As protein: CSVEALRQGPDYEQYF.

This sequence joins TRBV7-2 and TRBJ1-5, with D hard to call. The V gene lost 5 bases and the J gene lost 0 bases, with 8 bases spanning the gap. The CDR3 is 14 residues long. The V gene's germline CDR1 is SGHTA and CDR2 FQGNSA. CDR3 coding DNA: TGTGCCAGCAGCCCAACAACTAGCAATCAGCCCCAGCATTTT. This encodes CASSPTTSNQPQHF.